This T cell receptor (beta chain) was recovered during a study of a mutant IDH1 vaccine in newly diagnosed glioma. Turning to the study itself: Averaging roughly 40 years of age, treated patients were approximately 60% male and approximately 40% female.

Here immunoSEQ multiplex PCR was the method, and the copy in TCRdb shows in-frame clones only, minus some. The table lists around 89,000 clones, about four fifths of them singletons, with approximately 7.4% in the top ten. The time point: baseline, week 1 (first vaccination visit). As to treatment: pre-vaccination baseline after standard-of-care therapy. Germline loops: CDR1 SGHTA, CDR2 FQGNSA. This CDR3 has 12 amino acids. Trimming took 6 bases from V and 10 from J, leaving 13 bases between them. The source was PBMCs, collected from a glioma patient treated with radiotherapy, temozolomide or both. The receptor was derived from a woman aged 45-65 years with glioma. V usage is TRBV7-2 and J usage is TRBJ2-1; no clear D gene. The CDR3 is CASSFVKREQFF. CDR3 sequence (DNA): TGTGCCAGCAGTTTCGTTAAACGGGAGCAGTTCTTC. Based on the CDR3 plus reference TRBV7-2 and TRBJ2-1, the full variable domain is GAGVSQSPSNKVTEKGKDVELRCDPISGHTALYWYRQSLGQGLEFLIYFQGNSAPDKSGLPSDRFSAERTGGSVSTLTIQRTQQEDSAVYLCASSFVKREQFFGPGTRLTVL.